The present entry profiles one TCR beta chain with its context. The data are from a study of blood T cell repertoires in COVID-19. At the level of the study: Collection of acute and convalescent COVID-19 samples took place in the United States, Italy and Spain.

Germline CDR1 reads SEHNR; CDR2 reads FQNEAQ (reference sequence). The CDR3 is 13 residues long. V was shortened by 5 bases and J by 3 bases, with 10 bases between the two germline ends. Some clones are missing from TCRdb's copy, which holds only in-frame ones; the method was immunoSEQ multiplex PCR. Of roughly 170,000 clones in the sample, almost 80% are singletons; the top ten hold approximately 15%. The sample taken for sequencing was PBMCs or T cells enriched from blood (not recorded which). The chain has TRBV7-9 and TRBJ2-5; D possibly corresponds to TRBD2 (5 bases). This TCR derives from a woman aged 45-59 years who had recovered from COVID-19. CDR3 nucleotide sequence: TGTGCCAGCAGCCGAGTCGGGGAAGAGACCCAGTACTTC. It is translated as CASSRVGEETQYF.